The 27 T cell receptor beta chains reported below all come from one sample, sequenced in a study of blood T cell repertoires in COVID-19. The protocol was immunoSEQ multiplex PCR, while the TCRdb copy is restricted to in-frame clones and leaves out a portion. The data contain about 270,000 clones, about nine tenths of them singletons. Sequenced material: peripheral blood. The receptors derive from a man aged 35 to 55 with active or convalescent COVID-19.

DNA of the CDR3: TGTGCCAGCAGTGCGGACAGGGTTACGCGGGGGGGCCGCATCTACGAGCAGTACTTC. Its protein product is CASSADRVTRGGRIYEQYF. This chain connects TRBV6-1 to TRBJ2-7; D might be TRBD2 (9 bases). With 4 bases removed from V and 3 bases from J, the gap between germline ends came to 28 bases. Germline CDR1 MNHNS, CDR2 SASEGT. The CDR3 runs 19 residues.

This CDR3 reads CAFWTFEGGYTF. The CDR3, as DNA: TGTGCCTTCTGGACTTTCGAGGGCGGCTACACCTTC. The rearrangement uses TRBV12-3 or TRBV12-4 and TRBJ1-2; no firm D call. The CDR3 totals 12 residues. V lost 11 bases, J lost 8 bases, and 18 bases lay in between.

The chain joins TRBV11-1 to TRBJ1-6, with 7 bases identical to TRBD1. The CDR3 runs to 14 residues. V shed 5 bases, J shed 6 bases, and the junction held 4 bases outside the gene matches. Germline CDR1 is SGHAT and CDR2 is FQDESV (reference sequence). CDR3 sequence reads: CASSLGQRNSPLHF. CDR3 DNA: TGTGCCAGCAGCCTGGGACAGCGTAATTCACCCCTCCACTTT. Variable domain in full (rest from reference TRBV11-1 and TRBJ1-6): EAEVAQSPRYKITEKSQAVAFWCDPISGHATLYWYRQILGQGPELLVQFQDESVVDDSQLPKDRFSAERLKGVDSTLKIQPAELGDSAMYLCASSLGQRNSPLHFGNGTRLTVT.

The chain combines TRBV5-6 with TRBJ1-2, with 9 bases that match TRBD1. Germline lookup yields CDR1 SGHDT and CDR2 YYEEEE. This CDR3 is 14 amino acids long. The J segment lost 2 bases and the V segment lost 4 bases, leaving 3 bases of the junction unmatched. The CDR3 region is CASSPGQGNYGYTF. The CDR3 bases are TGTGCCAGCAGCCCGGGACAGGGCAACTATGGCTACACCTTC.

About this clone itself: The junction does not match germline at one end; this may be a read error. This chain links TRBV6-1 with TRBJ1-1, with D unclear. The germline CDR1 and CDR2 sequences are MNHNS and SASEGT. The CDR3 runs 10 residues. CDR3 sequence reads: CASREETELF. In DNA form, the CDR3 reads TGTGCCAGCAGAGAAGAGACGGAACTATTT.

This clone was counted a single time. This chain uses TRBV5-4 with TRBJ2-5, with TRBD2 matching 8 bases. This CDR3 has 15 residues. The V gene end was trimmed by 4 bases and the J gene end by 2 bases; junction bases not matched to a gene: 7. Germline V gene lookup returns CDR1 SGHNT and CDR2 YYREEE (reference sequence). The CDR3 DNA follows: TGTGCCAGCAGCCCTCGGGGGGGAGGGCAAGAGACCCAGTACTTC. It yields the protein CASSPRGGGQETQYF.

J is TRBJ1-1 and V is TRBV11-2; TRBD1 agrees at 7 bases. The CDR3 runs 17 residues. J was trimmed by 1 base and V by 5 bases; bases with no gene match: 13. Germline V gene data show CDR1 as SGHAT and CDR2 as FQNNGV. The CDR3: CASSLWTGREGNTEAFF. The CDR3 DNA reads as TGTGCCAGCAGCCTGTGGACAGGCCGGGAGGGGAACACTGAAGCTTTCTTT.

This clone appeared a single time. The V and J genes are TRBV3-1 (or the pseudogene TRBV3-2) and TRBJ2-5; D might be TRBD2 (7 bases). CDR1 and CDR2 (germline): LGHDT, YNNKEL (reference sequence). The V end was cut by 0 bases, the J end by 5 bases, with 13 bases between. The CDR3 spans 15 residues. CDR3 protein: CASSQDSGGQETQYF. Written as DNA, the CDR3 is TGTGCCAGCAGCCAAGATTCGGGGGGCCAGGAGACCCAGTACTTC.

This rearrangement joins TRBV2 to TRBJ2-7; 11 nucleotides align to TRBD2. V lost 4 bases, J lost 3 bases, and 14 bases stayed unmatched. Germline-derived CDR1 and CDR2 are SNHLY and FYNNEI. The CDR3 contains 18 residues. CDR3 sequence (DNA): TGTGCCAGCAGTGGTTACGGACTAGCGGGTCCCTCGTTCTACGAGCAGTACTTC. Protein product: CASSGYGLAGPSFYEQYF.

This clone showed up just a few times. A junction end diverges from the germline sequence, so it may reflect a read error. The rearrangement joins TRBV7-7 to TRBJ2-2, with TRBD2 matching over 10 bases. This CDR3 is built from 15 residues. The germline V gene has CDR1 SSHAT and CDR2 FNYEAQ (reference sequence). The CDR3 is CASSPGTSVAGELFF. CDR3 DNA sequence: TGTGCTAGCAGCCCCGGGACTAGCGTGGCCGGGGAGCTGTTTTTT.

This sequence joins TRBV15 and TRBJ2-7; 7 nucleotides line up with TRBD2. Germline V gene sequence: CDR1 LNHNV, CDR2 YYDKDF (reference sequence). V shed 1 base and J 4 bases; nucleotides not matched to a gene: 7. This CDR3 region has 15 residues. CDR3 protein: CATSRGGLPGYEQYF. The CDR3 DNA sequence: TGTGCCACCAGCAGAGGGGGACTACCCGGATACGAGCAGTACTTC.

The rearrangement links TRBV11-1 to TRBJ1-5; 9 bases are a match to TRBD1. Germline values: CDR1 SGHAT, CDR2 FQDESV (reference sequence). The CDR3 sequence is 15 residues long. Trimming at V came to 3 bases and at J to 2 bases, leaving 2 bases not matched to a gene. CDR3 coding DNA: TGTGCCAGCAGCTTGACAGGGGGAGGCAATCAGCCCCAGCATTTT. It is translated as CASSLTGGGNQPQHF.

The J gene is TRBJ1-1, the V gene TRBV4-1; perhaps TRBD1 as D (6 bases). Trimming took off 2 bases at V and 5 bases at J, with 12 bases between the two ends. The CDR3 loop spans 14 amino acids. Germline V gene sequence: CDR1 MGHRA, CDR2 YSYEKL. In DNA, the CDR3 is TGCGCCAGCAGCCAAAATACAGGGTATACTGAAGCTTTCTTT. This encodes CASSQNTGYTEAFF.

The J gene is TRBJ1-3, the V gene TRBV6-2 or TRBV6-3; D perhaps matches TRBD1 (5 bases). CDR1 MNHEY and CDR2 SVGEGT come from the germline V gene. The V end lost 2 bases, the J end lost 0 bases, and 11 bases lay between the germline ends. This CDR3 has 16 amino acids. Here the CDR3 DNA reads TGTGCCAGCAGTTACCCTCCAGGGTCCTCTGGAAACACCATATATTTT. Its protein product is CASSYPPGSSGNTIYF.

V gene TRBV4-1 combines with J gene TRBJ2-4; TRBD1 agrees at 9 bases. Germline V gene data show CDR1 as MGHRA and CDR2 as YSYEKL. The CDR3 runs to 14 residues. V was pared by 4 bases and J by 4 bases, with 2 bases of the junction left unmatched. The chain's CDR3 is CASSPGQGKNIQYF. CDR3 nucleotides: TGCGCCAGCAGCCCCGGACAGGGGAAAAACATTCAGTACTTC.

This sequence joins TRBV19 and TRBJ1-1, with D tentatively TRBD1 (5 bases). The CDR3 extends over 14 amino acids. The germline V gene has CDR1 LNHDA and CDR2 SQIVND (reference sequence). Trimming left V 3 bases short and J 4 bases short, with 12 bases between. CDR3 loop: CASSMGGAGTEAFF. DNA for the CDR3: TGTGCCAGTAGTATGGGAGGGGCTGGCACTGAAGCTTTCTTT.

V is TRBV27 and J is TRBJ1-1, with 12 bases lining up with TRBD1. Germline values: CDR1 MNHEY, CDR2 SMNVEV (reference sequence). CDR3 length: 16 amino acids. The V gene end was trimmed by 6 bases and the J gene end by 11 bases; junction bases not matched to a gene: 16. CDR3 nucleotide sequence: TGTGCCAGCAGACCTTGGCCCGGGACAGGGGGCTTAGAGGCTTTCTTT. Its protein product is CASRPWPGTGGLEAFF.

The gene calls are TRBV19 and TRBJ1-6, with 7 bases identical to TRBD1. There are 14 residues in the CDR3. CDR1 is LNHDA, CDR2 SQIVND, per germline (reference sequence). The V and J ends lost 9 bases and 5 bases, in that order; junction bases with no gene match: 7. The CDR3 protein is CASTLGTDNSPLHF. The CDR3 region has the DNA TGTGCCAGCACCCTTGGGACAGATAATTCACCCCTCCACTTT.

The chain uses TRBV29-1 and TRBJ2-5; possibly TRBD1 for D (7 bases). Germline loops: CDR1 SQVTM, CDR2 ANQGSEA. V was pared by 4 bases and J by 10 bases, with 25 bases between. The CDR3 spans 15 residues. The CDR3 region is CSVGQAAGQTKIQYF. The DNA for the CDR3 is TGCAGCGTTGGACAGGCGGCGGGACAGACCAAAATCCAGTACTTC.

This chain uses TRBV19 with TRBJ2-7; maybe TRBD1 (5 bases). V was pared by 5 bases and J by 6 bases, with 8 bases between. Germline V gives CDR1 LNHDA, CDR2 SQIVND (reference sequence). This CDR3 is built from 11 residues. The CDR3 loop is CASSSQGEQYF. The CDR3 region has the DNA TGTGCCAGTAGTTCCCAGGGCGAGCAGTACTTC. The variable domain in full, completed from reference TRBV19 and TRBJ2-7, reads DGGITQSPKYLFRKEGQNVTLSCEQNLNHDAMYWYRQDPGQGLRLIYYSQIVNDFQKGDIAEGYSVSREKKESFPLTVTSAQKNPTAFYLCASSSQGEQYFGPGTRLTVT.

The gene calls are TRBV12-3 or TRBV12-4 and TRBJ1-4; D uncertain. The CDR3 runs to 12 residues. V was shortened by 1 base and J by 8 bases, with 5 bases between the two germline ends. The CDR3 sequence: CASSLGREKLFF. The DNA for the CDR3 is TGTGCCAGCAGTTTAGGGAGGGAAAAACTGTTTTTT.

The V gene is TRBV28, the J gene TRBJ2-6, with D unresolved. This CDR3 has 16 residues. CDR1 and CDR2 from the germline V gene are MDHEN and SYDVKM. Trimming shortened V by 6 bases and J by 0 bases, and 12 bases separated the two germline ends. The CDR3 reads CASSRSQSSGANVLTF. The CDR3 nucleotides are TGTGCCAGCAGCAGATCCCAAAGCTCTGGGGCCAACGTCCTGACTTTC.

The V and J genes are TRBV7-9 and TRBJ2-2; TRBD2 might be the D (5 bases). Germline loops: CDR1 SEHNR, CDR2 FQNEAQ (reference sequence). The CDR3 consists of 15 residues. V was clipped by 4 bases and J by 7 bases, with 16 bases between them. CDR3 amino acids: CASSSTEGSVGELFF. The DNA of the CDR3 is TGTGCCAGCAGCTCCACTGAGGGTTCTGTCGGGGAGCTGTTTTTT.

The chain employs TRBV27 and TRBJ1-6; D gene unclear. V lost 3 bases and J lost 8, with 8 bases in between. This CDR3 has 13 residues. Germline V lookup: CDR1 MNHEY, CDR2 SMNVEV (reference sequence). The chain's CDR3 is CASSFRRDSPLHF. CDR3 bases: TGTGCCAGCAGTTTCCGGAGGGATTCACCCCTCCACTTT.

The chain couples TRBV5-1 to TRBJ1-5; the match to TRBD1 covers 10 bases. V lost 4 bases and J lost 7; bases outside the gene matches: 5. The germline V gene encodes CDR1 SGHRS and CDR2 YFSETQ. CDR3 length equals 14 residues. The CDR3 region is CASSTGQGGQPQHF. The CDR3 DNA is TGCGCCAGCAGCACCGGACAGGGGGGACAGCCCCAGCATTTT.

The chain combines TRBV7-9 with TRBJ2-1; D might be TRBD2 (6 bases). With 5 bases removed from V and 8 bases from J, the gap between germline ends came to 16 bases. Germline V gene sequence: CDR1 SEHNR, CDR2 FQNEAQ (reference sequence). This CDR3 is 14 amino acids long. The CDR3: CASSPGTLGDEQFF. The DNA for the CDR3 is TGTGCCAGCAGCCCCGGGACTCTCGGCGATGAGCAGTTCTTC.

V and J are TRBV6-5 and TRBJ2-2, with D perhaps matching TRBD1 (6 bases). Germline CDR1 is MNHEY and CDR2 is SVGAGI. The V end lost 6 bases, the J end lost 3 bases, and 8 bases lay between the germline ends. The CDR3 totals 13 residues. CDR3 residues: CASSRTDTGELFF. DNA of the CDR3: TGTGCCAGCAGCAGGACAGACACCGGGGAGCTGTTTTTT.